The 20 T cell receptor beta chains given below trace back to one sample, sequenced in a study of breast tumors, draining lymph nodes, adjacent tissues (dated by TCRdb to the mid-2010s). To prepare the library, multiplex PCR was applied. Sequencer: Illumina HiSeq 2000. TCRdb itself trimmed the public reads at Q25 with fastp, ran MiXCR and retained productive beta chains. A single entry per CDR3 protein holds the most common genes and DNA from its merged rows. The sample table contains 160,000 or so distinct CDR3 sequences; only one count was recorded for 25% to 40% of them. The ten largest clonotypes hold about 4.1% of the sample. The axillary draining lymph nodes of breast cancer patients were the source of the lymph node samples. Specimen: axillary lymph node tissue. These receptors originate from a female donor with breast cancer. Some clones in this sample may be carry-over from other donors' samples.

This clonotype was observed many times. The junction departs from the called germline gene at one end, perhaps through a read error. The chain recombines TRBV6-5 with TRBJ1-2, with 9 nucleotides matching TRBD1. Germline V gives CDR1 MNHEY, CDR2 SVGAGI. The CDR3 contains 15 residues. CDR3 region: CASSHSGQGTDGYTF. The DNA of the CDR3 is TGTGCCAGCAGTCACTCGGGACAGGGTACGGATGGCTACACCTTC.

This clonotype was observed at least ten times. J is TRBJ2-2 and V is TRBV19; D is uncertain. Trimming cost V 2 bases and J 4 bases, with 11 bases left between them. Germline CDR1 and CDR2: LNHDA and SQIVND (reference sequence). The length of the CDR3 is 15 residues. The CDR3 sequence is CASSILAAGTGELFF. The CDR3 nucleotides are TGTGCCAGTAGTATACTGGCCGCCGGCACCGGGGAGCTGTTTTTT. The full variable domain, rest sourced from reference TRBV19 and TRBJ2-2, is DGGITQSPKYLFRKEGQNVTLSCEQNLNHDAMYWYRQDPGQGLRLIYYSQIVNDFQKGDIAEGYSVSREKKESFPLTVTSAQKNPTAFYLCASSILAAGTGELFFGEGSRLTVL.

In its sample, this clonotype was seen many times. This chain uses TRBV29-1 with TRBJ2-1; 7 nucleotides line up with TRBD1. The germline CDR1 and CDR2 sequences are SQVTM and ANQGSEA. The CDR3 has 14 residues. V gave up 7 bases and J gave up 0 bases; unmatched junction bases: 6. CDR3: CSATGASSYNEQFF. CDR3 in DNA: TGCAGCGCTACAGGGGCCAGCTCCTACAATGAGCAGTTCTTC.

Details on this clonotype: One end of the junction fails to match germline, which may point to a read error. V and J are TRBV7-9 and TRBJ2-1; 7 bases fit TRBD1. The J call may be mistaken, given a closer DNA end match to TRBJ1-1. The CDR3 consists of 14 residues. Germline CDR1 SEHNR, CDR2 FQNEAQ (reference sequence). The CDR3 is CASKTGWGNAEAFF. The CDR3 bases are TGTGCCAGCAAGACAGGGTGGGGGAACGCTGAAGCTTTCTTT.

At least ten counts were recorded for this clonotype. The V gene is TRBV18, the J gene TRBJ2-1; D call uncertain. Germline V gives CDR1 KGHSH, CDR2 LQKENI. Trimming removed 3 bases from V and 5 bases from J, with 8 bases in between. There are 13 residues in the CDR3. The CDR3: CASSPSRDNEQFF. Written as DNA, the CDR3 is TGTGCCAGCTCACCGAGTCGGGACAATGAGCAGTTCTTC.

This clonotype was counted ten times or more. The genes are TRBV7-2 and TRBJ2-5; 9 bases agree with TRBD1. The CDR3 runs 16 residues. Germline V gene data show CDR1 as SGHTA and CDR2 as FQGNSA. V shed 1 base and J 7 bases; nucleotides not matched to a gene: 10. Here the CDR3 reads CASSLGGTGSFGTQYF. DNA for the CDR3: TGTGCCAGCAGCTTAGGAGGGACAGGGTCGTTCGGGACCCAGTACTTC.

This clonotype was recorded at least ten times. As DNA, the CDR3 is TGTGCCTTATCACCGGGTTTGAATTCACCCCTCCACTTT. The encoded protein is CALSPGLNSPLHF. The genes are TRBV30 and TRBJ1-6; D unresolved. The CDR3 has 13 residues. The germline CDR1 and CDR2 sequences are GTSNPN and SVGIG (reference sequence). V was trimmed by 7 bases and J by 7 bases, leaving 14 bases between them.

The V call is TRBV28, the J call TRBJ1-5; D is uncertain. The CDR3 is 12 residues long. Trimming removed 6 bases from V and 11 bases from J, with 14 bases in between. Germline loops: CDR1 MDHEN, CDR2 SYDVKM. In nucleotides, the CDR3 is TGTGCCAGCAGCCGACTAGGGCGGGCCCAGCATTTT. This gives the protein CASSRLGRAQHF.

This sequence joins TRBV7-9 and TRBJ1-5; 7 nucleotides match TRBD1. Germline CDR1 is SEHNR and CDR2 is FQNEAQ (reference sequence). J lost 0 bases, V lost 5 bases, and 13 bases had no gene match. The CDR3 spans 18 residues. The CDR3 is CASSTNRQGGSSNQPQHF. Written as DNA, the CDR3 is TGTGCCAGCAGCACAAATCGACAGGGCGGTAGTAGCAATCAGCCCCAGCATTTT.

Ten or more counts support this clonotype. The chain couples TRBV2 to TRBJ1-5, with 7 bases that match TRBD1. In germline, CDR1 is SNHLY, CDR2 FYNNEI. The J segment lost 0 bases and the V segment lost 6 bases, leaving 8 bases of the junction unmatched. There are 16 residues in the CDR3. The CDR3 protein is CASRRTGRNSNQPQHF. In nucleotides, the CDR3 is TGTGCCAGCAGGCGGACAGGTAGGAATAGCAATCAGCCCCAGCATTTT. The variable domain in full, completed from reference TRBV2 and TRBJ1-5, reads EPEVTQTPSHQVTQMGQEVILRCVPISNHLYFYWYRQILGQKVEFLVSFYNNEISEKSEIFDDQFSVERPDGSNFTLKIRSTKLEDSAMYFCASRRTGRNSNQPQHFGDGTRLSIL.

This clonotype showed up many times. The chain recombines TRBV7-6 with TRBJ2-7; 9 bases match TRBD1. Germline-derived CDR1 and CDR2 are SGHVS and FNYEAQ. The CDR3 runs to 15 residues. Losses at the gene ends were 0 bases for V and 0 bases for J; bases not matched to a gene: 0. This chain's CDR3 is CASSLAGQGSYEQYF. In DNA, the CDR3 is TGTGCCAGCAGCTTAGCGGGACAGGGCTCCTACGAGCAGTACTTC.

V usage is TRBV15 and J usage is TRBJ1-6; TRBD1 agrees at 8 bases. Germline V CDR1 and CDR2: LNHNV, YYDKDF (reference sequence). The CDR3 consists of 16 residues. J gave up 8 bases and V 4 bases, and 10 bases lay outside the gene matches. The CDR3 DNA follows: TGTGCCACCAGCATATTAGGTGGACAGGGAGATTCACCCCTCCACTTT. Its protein product is CATSILGGQGDSPLHF.

This clonotype has at least ten counts. The chain is built from TRBV5-6 and TRBJ2-5; D is ambiguous. Germline loops: CDR1 SGHDT, CDR2 YYEEEE. This CDR3 is built from 15 residues. Trimming removed 1 base from V and 4 bases from J, with 14 bases in between. CDR3 sequence (DNA): TGTGCCAGCAGCTTGTGGAACACGGTGGGAGAGACCCAGTACTTC. It is translated as CASSLWNTVGETQYF.

Ten or more counts support this clonotype. The V and J genes are TRBV20-1 and TRBJ2-1; 10 bases map to TRBD2. The V gene's germline CDR1 is DFQATT and CDR2 SNEGSKA (reference sequence). The V segment lost 7 bases and the J segment 7 bases; nucleotides outside the gene matches: 4. This CDR3 has 12 residues. The DNA for the CDR3 is TGCAGTGTCCAGCGGGGGGGAAATGAGCAGTTCTTC. Translated, it gives CSVQRGGNEQFF.

Worth noting for this clonotype: It may be a read error: a sequence one base away is much more abundant. The chain carries TRBV5-4 and TRBJ2-7; D may be TRBD1 (6 bases). Germline loops: CDR1 SGHNT, CDR2 YYREEE (reference sequence). The CDR3 is 15 residues long. The CDR3 DNA reads as TGTGCCAGCAGCCCCCGGGACACCGGCTCCTACGGGCAGTACTTC. Translating it yields CASSPRDTGSYGQYF.

This clonotype was detected many times. This rearrangement joins TRBV30 to TRBJ1-3; D remains unclear. This CDR3 region has 14 residues. CDR1 is GTSNPN, CDR2 SVGIG, per germline (reference sequence). Deletions cut 4 bases from V and 0 bases from J, with 10 bases between. CDR3 in DNA: TGTGCCTGGAAGCTAACAAACTCTGGAAACACCATATATTTT. Residues: CAWKLTNSGNTIYF.

This clonotype was recorded at least ten times. The chain employs TRBV12-3 or TRBV12-4 and TRBJ2-2; TRBD2 might be the D (7 bases). There are 17 residues in the CDR3. Deletions cut 6 bases from V and 4 bases from J, with 21 bases between. The CDR3 region has the DNA TGTGCCAGCAGCTCTCTTGGGGGGGGCCTGGTCACCGGGGAGCTGTTTTTT. Residues: CASSSLGGGLVTGELFF.

The chain has TRBV11-2 and TRBJ1-5; maybe TRBD1 (6 bases). V dropped 5 bases and J dropped 6 bases, with 14 bases sitting between them. The germline gives CDR1 SGHAT, CDR2 FQNNGV. CDR3 length: 14 residues. The CDR3 DNA reads as TGTGCCAGCAGCCCTGGACAGCACACTCAGCCCCAGCATTTT. Amino acid sequence: CASSPGQHTQPQHF.

In this sample, this clonotype turned up many times. This chain connects TRBV20-1 to TRBJ2-5; 13 bases agree with TRBD2. The CDR3 sequence is 14 residues long. The germline CDR1 and CDR2 sequences are DFQATT and SNEGSKA (reference sequence). V lost 3 bases, J lost 3 bases, and 1 base stayed unmatched. The CDR3 is CSARGTSGKETQYF. The CDR3 DNA follows: TGCAGTGCTAGGGGGACTAGCGGGAAAGAGACCCAGTACTTC.

A single count supports this clonotype. No conserved phenylalanine or tryptophan ends this CDR3, so it is likely a read error. The genes are TRBV25-1 and TRBJ2-5; a possible D gene is TRBD2 (6 bases). The ends were cut back, 3 bases at V and 0 bases at J, with 11 bases in the middle. Looked up from germline, CDR1 is MGHDK and CDR2 is SYGVNS. This CDR3 has 15 residues. In DNA, the CDR3 is TGTGCCAGCAGTGAGCGCCTAGCGAACCAAGAGACCCAGTACCTC. Translated: CASSERLANQETQYL.